The 20 T cell receptor beta chains presented below share a single source sample, sequenced in a study of cytomegalovirus exposure and HLA in healthy donors. Both 60 Vbeta primers and 13 Jbeta primers went into the PCR. Profiled with immunoSEQ multiplex PCR; TCRdb holds only in-frame clones, not every one. The table lists roughly 230,000 clones, roughly 73% of them singletons. Sequencing used PBMCs. Receptor source: a boy younger than 18 in good health and CMV-seronegative.

This clone was seen just once. The V gene is TRBV7-9, the J gene TRBJ1-2; TRBD1 matches at 9 bases. Trimming at V came to 2 bases and at J to 7 bases, leaving 8 bases not matched to a gene. This CDR3 comprises 15 residues. CDR1 SEHNR and CDR2 FQNEAQ come from the germline V gene (reference sequence). For the CDR3, the DNA is TGTGCCAGCAGCTTATTCGAGGGGGACAGGGTTGGCTACACCTTC. It translates to CASSLFEGDRVGYTF.

This clone was counted only a few times. The J gene is TRBJ1-5, the V gene TRBV12-5; no firm D call. From germline, CDR1 is LGHNT and CDR2 FRNRAP. The CDR3 sequence is 10 residues long. The V end lost 7 bases, the J end lost 7 bases, and 5 bases lay between the germline ends. The CDR3 is CASVRQPQHF. For the CDR3, the DNA is TGTGCTAGTGTGAGGCAGCCCCAGCATTTT.

The chain employs TRBV15 and TRBJ2-5, with D possibly being TRBD1 (7 bases). Germline V gives CDR1 LNHNV, CDR2 YYDKDF (reference sequence). Deletions cut 4 bases from V and 7 bases from J, with 13 bases between. The CDR3 runs 13 residues. The DNA for the CDR3 is TGTGCCACCAGCACAGGGGGGCCCGGGACCCAGTACTTC. Its protein product is CATSTGGPGTQYF.

This sequence joins TRBV2 and TRBJ1-6, with 8 bases that match TRBD1. Germline CDR1 is SNHLY and CDR2 is FYNNEI. The CDR3 consists of 14 residues. V trimming: 3 bases; J trimming: 9 bases; junction bases outside the gene matches: 4. CDR3 DNA: TGTGCCAGCAGTGAGGACAGGGACCCTTCACCCCTCCACTTT. This sequence encodes CASSEDRDPSPLHF.

The chain has TRBV10-3 and TRBJ2-1; TRBD2 matches at 7 bases. The CDR3 has 14 residues. Germline CDR1 reads ENHRY; CDR2 reads SYGVKD. Trimming took 7 bases from V and 8 from J; bases not matched to a gene: 11. CDR3 sequence reads: CAIMAGDGLYEQFF. CDR3 bases: TGTGCCATCATGGCGGGGGATGGACTCTATGAGCAGTTCTTC.

The J gene is TRBJ1-1, the V gene TRBV18, with 10 bases aligning to TRBD1. Losses at the gene ends were 3 bases for V and 5 bases for J; bases not matched to a gene: 3. Germline assignment: CDR1 KGHSH and CDR2 LQKENI. CDR3 size: 14 residues. This CDR3 is CASSPRTGGTEAFF. In nucleotides, the CDR3 is TGTGCCAGCTCACCGAGGACAGGGGGAACTGAAGCTTTCTTT.

This rearrangement joins TRBV30 to TRBJ2-4; 8 nucleotides align to TRBD2. With V trimmed by 0 bases and J by 4 bases, 17 bases remained unmatched. Germline V CDR1 and CDR2: GTSNPN, SVGIG (reference sequence). The CDR3 extends over 19 amino acids. The CDR3 coding sequence is TGTGCCTGGAGTGTACCGGGGGGGGCCCTACATTATTCTAAAAACATTCAGTACTTC. It encodes CAWSVPGGALHYSKNIQYF.

Concerning this clone: Other DNA sequences of this sample code for an identical CDR3. The chain combines TRBV5-1 with TRBJ2-5; D unresolved. CDR1 is SGHRS, CDR2 YFSETQ, per germline. V dropped 4 bases and J dropped 0 bases, with 7 bases sitting between them. The CDR3 is 13 amino acids. The CDR3 coding sequence is TGCGCCAGCAGCCTGCGCGACCAAGAGACCCAGTACTTC. Translated: CASSLRDQETQYF.

J is TRBJ2-5 and V is TRBV27; D unresolved. This CDR3 contains 13 residues. Trimming shortened V by 3 bases and J by 1 base, and 6 bases separated the two germline ends. Germline V gives CDR1 MNHEY, CDR2 SMNVEV (reference sequence). The chain's CDR3 is CASSFTPQETQYF. The CDR3 nucleotides read TGTGCCAGCAGTTTTACACCCCAAGAGACCCAGTACTTC.

The rearrangement uses TRBV13 and TRBJ2-7; D is unresolved. V lost 2 bases, J lost 0 bases, and 5 bases lay in between. The CDR3 loop spans 13 amino acids. CDR1 and CDR2 (germline): PRHDT, FYEKMQ (reference sequence). The CDR3 region is CASSLQASYEQYF. Here the CDR3 DNA reads TGTGCCAGCAGCTTACAGGCCTCCTACGAGCAGTACTTC.

The rearrangement links TRBV11-2 to TRBJ1-4; D might be TRBD1 (5 bases). The CDR3 is 12 amino acids. Germline CDR1 reads SGHAT; CDR2 reads FQNNGV. V was clipped by 6 bases and J by 7 bases, with 9 bases between them. CDR3 in DNA: TGTGCCAGCAGGCGGGGGGTTGAAAAACTGTTTTTT. It yields the protein CASRRGVEKLFF.

The rearrangement links TRBV6-6 to TRBJ1-1; 9 bases agree with TRBD1. With 6 bases clipped from V and 5 bases from J, the junction kept 7 bases outside the gene matches. CDR1 MNHNY and CDR2 SVGAGI come from the germline V gene (reference sequence). This CDR3 comprises 14 residues. The CDR3 loop reads CASRLQGASTEAFF. In DNA, the CDR3 is TGTGCCAGCAGGTTACAGGGGGCGAGTACTGAAGCTTTCTTT.

The J gene is TRBJ1-2, the V gene TRBV2, with no clear D. Trimming pared 4 bases from V and 0 bases from J, leaving 6 bases between. CDR1 SNHLY and CDR2 FYNNEI come from the germline V gene. The CDR3 runs to 13 residues. The CDR3: CASSGHANYGYTF. The CDR3 DNA is TGTGCCAGCAGTGGACACGCTAACTATGGCTACACCTTC.

The chain recombines TRBV5-1 with TRBJ2-2; no definite D call. Germline V lookup: CDR1 SGHRS, CDR2 YFSETQ. The germline V and J ends were trimmed by 5 bases and 5 bases, with 7 bases remaining between them. The CDR3 has 12 amino acids. CDR3 amino acids: CASSYTTGELFF. The CDR3 DNA follows: TGCGCCAGCAGTTACACAACCGGGGAGCTGTTTTTT.

The chain employs TRBV30 and TRBJ1-2; 9 bases map to TRBD1. The CDR3 contains 15 residues. Looked up from germline, CDR1 is GTSNPN and CDR2 is SVGIG (reference sequence). The V and J ends lost 5 bases and 2 bases, in that order; junction bases with no gene match: 9. In DNA, the CDR3 is TGTGCCTGGGGGAGGTCGGGACAGGGAAACTATGGCTACACCTTC. It encodes CAWGRSGQGNYGYTF. Together with reference TRBV30 and TRBJ1-2, the CDR3 gives the full variable domain: SQTIHQWPATLVQPVGSPLSLECTVEGTSNPNLYWYRQAAGRGLQLLFYSVGIGQISSEVPQNLSASRPQDRQFILSSKKLLLSDSGFYLCAWGRSGQGNYGYTFGSGTRLTVV.

The V and J genes are TRBV30 and TRBJ1-2; D unclear. V dropped 3 bases and J dropped 0 bases, with 14 bases sitting between them. The CDR3 is made up of 15 amino acids. The germline CDR1 and CDR2 sequences are GTSNPN and SVGIG (reference sequence). The CDR3 reads CAWREDIHPNYGYTF. The DNA for the CDR3 is TGTGCCTGGAGGGAAGACATCCACCCTAACTATGGCTACACCTTC.

Points on this clone: Other DNA sequences in the same sample also yield this CDR3. The chain recombines TRBV27 with TRBJ2-5; 12 nucleotides match TRBD2. CDR1 and CDR2 (germline): MNHEY, SMNVEV (reference sequence). The CDR3 spans 17 residues. V shed 4 bases, J shed 4 bases, and the junction held 10 bases outside the gene matches. The CDR3 region has the DNA TGTGCCAGCAGTTCATTCGGACTAGCGGGAATCCGAGAGACCCAGTACTTC. This translates into CASSSFGLAGIRETQYF.

The chain links TRBV27 to TRBJ2-2; D gene ambiguous. The CDR3 is 16 amino acids. Trimming took 1 base from V and 4 from J, leaving 13 bases between them. Germline CDR1 reads MNHEY; CDR2 reads SMNVEV (reference sequence). CDR3 region: CASSLYTTSGTGELFF. CDR3 nucleotides: TGTGCCAGCAGTTTATACACCACCTCGGGCACCGGGGAGCTGTTTTTT.

A few counts support this clone. Other DNA sequences within the sample encode an identical CDR3. This chain joins TRBV5-4 and TRBJ2-7, with D perhaps TRBD2 (6 bases). This CDR3 comprises 14 residues. The V gene's germline CDR1 is SGHNT and CDR2 YYREEE (reference sequence). Trimming left V 3 bases short and J 4 bases short, with 14 bases between. CDR3 amino acids: CASSSTTGGYEQYF. The CDR3 DNA sequence: TGTGCCAGCAGCTCCACAACTGGAGGGTACGAGCAGTACTTC.

In DNA, the CDR3 is TGTGCCAGCAGTCCCCACGGGACAGGGAATGAGCAGTTCTTC. This codes for CASSPHGTGNEQFF. This chain links TRBV25-1 with TRBJ2-1, with 9 bases that match TRBD1. Germline CDR1 reads MGHDK; CDR2 reads SYGVNS. CDR3 size: 14 residues. The V and J ends lost 5 bases and 7 bases, in that order; junction bases with no gene match: 6.